The rows below give T cell receptor beta chains drawn from one sample of a study of T-cell memory formation after mild COVID-19. One entry per CDR3 protein results from TCRdb running MiXCR on the 5' RACE reads. The sample lists roughly 350,000 distinct CDR3 sequences, around 21% occurring once. The sequencing sample was made of PBMCs or a T cell subset sorted from them (not recorded which). The source of these receptors is an adult woman who had mild COVID-19 (a few samples of this study predate the infection). Cell type and time point are not known. Both conserved end residues are part of each CDR3. D genes are given only for firm matches. The size of a clone is reported for some rows only, either as once, few or many, or as a class for expanded clones.

d_call clone_size j_call v_call cdr3_aa cdr3_nt
NA NA TRBJ2-1 TRBV5-5 CASSLGAGPYNEQFF TGTGCCAGCAGCTTGGGGGCGGGCCCCTACAATGAGCAGTTCTTC
TRBD2 few TRBJ2-1 TRBV6-1 CASSVRLAGGDNEQFF TGTGCCAGCAGTGTTCGACTAGCGGGAGGGGACAATGAGCAGTTCTTC
NA few TRBJ2-5 TRBV7-6 CASSLAYGESGETQYF TGTGCCAGCAGCTTAGCATATGGGGAGTCAGGGGAGACCCAGTACTTC
NA few TRBJ2-1 TRBV14 CASSQGEPIARGEQFF TGTGCCAGCAGCCAAGGGGAACCTATCGCCAGGGGTGAGCAGTTCTTC
NA NA TRBJ1-2 TRBV27 CASSSRRLANYGYTF TGTGCCAGCAGTTCCCGACGGCTAGCTAACTATGGCTACACCTTC
TRBD1 NA TRBJ1-2 TRBV5-4 CASSGMGQDLLGYTF TGTGCCAGCAGCGGAATGGGACAGGACCTTCTGGGCTACACCTTC
TRBD1 few TRBJ2-3 TRBV7-2 CASSPTGGADTQYF TGTGCCAGCAGCCCCACAGGGGGCGCAGATACGCAGTATTTT
NA few TRBJ2-5 TRBV2 CASRETLLREGETQYF TGTGCCAGCAGGGAGACCCTATTAAGAGAGGGGGAGACCCAGTACTTC
NA few TRBJ2-7 TRBV27 CASSLRGVRYEQYF TGTGCCAGCAGTTTAAGGGGGGTTCGCTACGAGCAGTACTTC
TRBD2 few TRBJ2-2 TRBV3-1 CASSPTPTSAGELFF TGTGCCAGCAGCCCGACCCCCACTAGCGCCGGGGAGCTGTTTTTT
NA NA TRBJ1-1 TRBV6-1 CASSPGPQITEAFF TGTGCCAGCAGCCCGGGACCCCAAATAACTGAAGCTTTCTTT
TRBD1 few TRBJ1-5 TRBV2 CASSEPGQGVPLSNQPQHF TGTGCCAGCAGTGAACCGGGACAGGGAGTCCCCCTTAGCAATCAGCCCCAGCATTTT
TRBD1 few TRBJ2-6 TRBV7-2 CASSLHGQGSSGANVLTF TGTGCCAGCAGCTTACACGGACAGGGGAGCTCTGGGGCCAACGTCCTGACTTTC
TRBD1 once TRBJ2-1 TRBV6-2/TRBV6-3 CASTFYPGQGQFF TGTGCCAGCACATTTTATCCGGGACAGGGCCAGTTCTTC
NA many TRBJ2-7 TRBV15 CATSREGGVAYEQYF TGTGCCACCAGCAGAGAGGGCGGGGTCGCCTACGAGCAGTACTTC
NA NA TRBJ1-6 TRBV7-9 CASSETAKRSPLHF TGTGCCAGCAGCGAGACCGCTAAGAGGTCACCCCTCCACTTT
NA few TRBJ1-2 TRBV6-1 CASSETAGGGYTF TGTGCCAGCAGTGAAACGGCAGGAGGTGGCTACACCTTC
TRBD2 NA TRBJ2-7 TRBV20-1 CSARDTSVGLYEQYF TGCAGTGCTAGAGATACTAGCGTCGGTTTGTACGAGCAGTACTTC
TRBD2 NA TRBJ2-2 TRBV18 CASSQAGPGGTGELFF TGTGCCAGCTCGCAAGCCGGGCCGGGGGGCACCGGGGAGCTGTTTTTT
NA NA TRBJ1-5 TRBV27 CASRPVLDGLKPQHF TGTGCCAGCAGGCCCGTCCTGGACGGCTTAAAGCCCCAGCATTTT
TRBD2 many TRBJ2-1 TRBV10-2 CASGTSGANNEQFF TGCGCCAGCGGAACTAGCGGGGCCAACAATGAGCAGTTCTTC
TRBD1 few TRBJ2-3 TRBV7-8 CASSAPGQGSTDTQYF TGTGCCAGCAGCGCACCGGGACAGGGGAGCACAGATACGCAGTATTTT
NA NA TRBJ2-7 TRBV25-1 CASSPGQLTRGEQYF TGTGCCAGCAGCCCCGGACAGCTGACCCGGGGGGAGCAGTACTTC
TRBD2 NA TRBJ2-5 TRBV4-1 CASSQDDSGGEETQYF TGCGCCAGCAGCCAAGATGACAGCGGGGGGGAAGAGACCCAGTACTTC
TRBD1 many TRBJ1-2 TRBV9 CASSPTPGQGGYTF TGTGCCAGCAGCCCTACCCCGGGACAGGGGGGCTACACCTTC
NA NA TRBJ1-2 TRBV5-1 CASSLEAGSYYGYTF TGCGCCAGCAGCTTGGAGGCAGGGAGTTACTATGGCTACACCTTC
NA few TRBJ1-5 TRBV12-3/TRBV12-4 CASSLQYQPQHF TGTGCCAGCAGTTTACAGTATCAGCCCCAGCATTTT
TRBD1 once TRBJ2-1 TRBV18 CATGQGHNEQFF TGTGCCACGGGACAGGGCCACAATGAGCAGTTCTTC
NA few TRBJ2-1 TRBV6-5 CASSQGWGNEQFF TGTGCCAGCAGTCAGGGATGGGGCAATGAGCAGTTCTTC
NA few TRBJ1-1 TRBV4-1 CASSQDSSLNTEAFF TGCGCCAGCAGCCAAGATAGCTCGTTGAACACTGAAGCTTTCTTT
NA NA TRBJ1-2 TRBV3-1 CASSQVAAGNYGYTF TGTGCCAGCAGCCAAGTTGCAGCCGGAAACTATGGCTACACCTTC
NA few TRBJ2-6 TRBV18 CASSLKAEANVLTF TGTGCCAGCTCATTAAAAGCTGAGGCCAACGTCCTGACTTTC
NA few TRBJ2-7 TRBV7-9 CASSLAPQSSYEQYF TGTGCCAGCAGCTTAGCCCCCCAGAGCTCCTACGAGCAGTACTTC
NA few TRBJ2-1 TRBV5-1 CASSLAGWEIPNEQFF TGCGCCAGCAGCTTGGCCGGGTGGGAAATCCCCAATGAGCAGTTCTTC
TRBD1 NA TRBJ1-1 TRBV9 CASSVPGTGEAFF TGTGCCAGCAGCGTGCCCGGGACAGGGGAAGCTTTCTTT
NA NA TRBJ1-1 TRBV11-1 CASLDGGTEAFF TGTGCCAGCCTGGACGGGGGCACTGAAGCTTTCTTT
NA few TRBJ2-3 TRBV12-3/TRBV12-4 CASSLGQFDEGGTDTQYF TGTGCCAGCAGTTTGGGGCAGTTTGACGAGGGGGGCACAGATACGCAGTATTTT
NA NA TRBJ2-3 TRBV14 CASSQGDFGTDTQYF TGTGCCAGCAGCCAAGGGGACTTCGGCACAGATACGCAGTATTTT
TRBD1 NA TRBJ2-7 TRBV2 CASKPGQGAGEQYF TGTGCCAGCAAGCCGGGACAGGGGGCCGGAGAGCAGTACTTC
NA NA TRBJ2-6 TRBV24-1 CATSDGGTAMFSGANVLTF TGTGCCACCAGTGACGGCGGGACAGCAATGTTCTCTGGGGCCAACGTCCTGACTTTC
NA NA TRBJ2-1 TRBV12-3/TRBV12-4 CASRNNSHSYNEQFF TGTGCCAGCAGAAACAACTCCCACTCCTACAATGAGCAGTTCTTC
TRBD2 NA TRBJ2-3 TRBV3-1 CASSPLAGVPDTQYF TGTGCCAGCAGTCCACTAGCGGGAGTACCAGATACGCAGTATTTT
NA NA TRBJ2-7 TRBV24-1 CATSDRGRGGYEQYF TGTGCCACCAGTGATCGGGGGCGAGGGGGCTACGAGCAGTACTTC
NA many TRBJ2-1 TRBV6-2/TRBV6-3 CASSYDTPTLEQFF TGTGCCAGCAGTTACGACACCCCCACATTGGAGCAGTTCTTC
NA few TRBJ1-2 TRBV4-3 CASSQDPGGSYGYTF TGCGCCAGCAGCCAAGATCCGGGGGGTAGCTATGGCTACACCTTC
NA NA TRBJ1-1 TRBV7-2 CASSFSRETEAFF TGTGCCAGCAGCTTCTCCAGGGAAACTGAAGCTTTCTTT
TRBD2 many TRBJ2-5 TRBV20-1 CSARFGSSAGQETQYF TGCAGTGCTAGATTTGGTTCGTCAGCGGGACAAGAGACCCAGTACTTC